These 20 T cell receptor beta chains were all obtained from the same sample, sequenced in a study of T-cell memory formation after mild COVID-19. TCRdb reprocessed the 5' RACE reads via MiXCR and lists one record per CDR3 protein. The sample yields some 150,000 distinct CDR3 sequences, roughly 13% seen once. The sample comprised PBMCs or a T cell subset sorted from them (not recorded which). The receptors derive from an adult woman who had mild COVID-19 (a few samples of this study predate the infection). Cell type and time point are not known.

This clonotype occurred a few times. The rearrangement uses TRBV27 and TRBJ1-6; D may be TRBD1 (6 bases). V gave up 5 bases and J gave up 7 bases, with 12 bases separating them. The V gene's germline CDR1 is MNHEY and CDR2 SMNVEV (reference sequence). This CDR3 region has 14 residues. The CDR3 sequence is CASSTRDKNSPLHF. CDR3 nucleotides: TGTGCCAGCAGTACCCGGGACAAGAATTCACCCCTCCACTTT.

This clonotype has only a few counts. The CDR3 protein is CASSQDHDRGQEQYF. The DNA for the CDR3 is TGTGCCAGCAGCCAAGACCACGACAGGGGGCAAGAGCAGTACTTC. The chain is built from TRBV14 and TRBJ2-7; 10 bases are a match to TRBD1. Germline CDR1 is SGHDN and CDR2 is FVKESK. The CDR3 sequence is 15 residues long. V trimming: 0 bases; J trimming: 7 bases; junction bases outside the gene matches: 6. Using reference TRBV14 and TRBJ2-7 for the parts outside the CDR3, the full variable domain is EAGVTQFPSHSVIEKGQTVTLRCDPISGHDNLYWYRRVMGKEIKFLLHFVKESKQDESGMPNNRFLAERTGGTYSTLKVQPAELEDSGVYFCASSQDHDRGQEQYFGPGTRLTVT.

In this sample, this clonotype turned up a few times. The chain carries TRBV15 and TRBJ2-3; D not certain. Per the germline V gene, CDR1 is LNHNV and CDR2 is YYDKDF (reference sequence). The CDR3 has 18 residues. The germline V and J ends were trimmed by 0 bases and 6 bases, with 22 bases remaining between them. The CDR3 region has the DNA TGTGCCACCAGCAGAGATCTCCTTGGACCAGACCTCACGGATACGCAGTATTTT. Its translation is CATSRDLLGPDLTDTQYF.

The chain joins TRBV2 to TRBJ2-7, with D hard to call. Germline-derived CDR1 and CDR2 are SNHLY and FYNNEI. The CDR3 runs to 15 residues. Trimming pared 1 base from V and 2 bases from J, leaving 12 bases between. In nucleotides, the CDR3 is TGTGCCAGCAGTGAAGTCGGCTACAGTCCCTACGAGCAGTACTTC. Encoded protein: CASSEVGYSPYEQYF. Full variable domain (outside the CDR3, taken from reference TRBV2 and TRBJ2-7): EPEVTQTPSHQVTQMGQEVILRCVPISNHLYFYWYRQILGQKVEFLVSFYNNEISEKSEIFDDQFSVERPDGSNFTLKIRSTKLEDSAMYFCASSEVGYSPYEQYFGPGTRLTVT.

A few counts support this clonotype. The chain is built from TRBV9 and TRBJ2-1, with TRBD2 identical over 12 bases. V was pared by 2 bases and J by 5 bases, with 8 bases of the junction left unmatched. CDR3 size: 17 residues. CDR1 and CDR2 (germline): SGDLS, YYNGEE. CDR3 residues: CASSVSGGLAGNNEQFF. The CDR3 DNA sequence: TGTGCCAGCAGCGTCTCCGGTGGACTAGCGGGGAACAATGAGCAGTTCTTC. Combining the CDR3 with reference TRBV9 and TRBJ2-1 gives the whole variable domain DSGVTQTPKHLITATGQRVTLRCSPRSGDLSVYWYQQSLDQGLQFLIQYYNGEERAKGNILERFSAQQFPDLHSELNLSSLELGDSALYFCASSVSGGLAGNNEQFFGPGTRLTVL.

Worth noting for this clonotype: Germline is not matched at one junction end, which may reflect a read error. This CDR3 reads CASSHGTGRFYGCTF. CDR3 coding DNA: TGCGCCAGCAGCCACGGGACAGGCCGATTCTATGGCTGCACCTTC. The chain recombines TRBV23-1 with TRBJ1-2; 8 nucleotides match TRBD1. TRBV23-1 is noted as an ORF with a role that remains uncertain. CDR3 length: 15 amino acids.

This clonotype was seen ten or more times. The rearrangement links TRBV6-5 to TRBJ2-7; D is unresolved. The CDR3 contains 13 residues. Trimming shortened V by 5 bases and J by 4 bases, and 12 bases separated the two germline ends. The V gene's germline CDR1 is MNHEY and CDR2 SVGAGI. CDR3 protein: CASSIAVGYEQYF. CDR3 nucleotides: TGTGCCAGCAGTATAGCTGTGGGGTACGAGCAGTACTTC.

Concerning this clonotype itself: This may stem from a read error, because a much larger clone lies one nucleotide away. V usage is TRBV12-3 or TRBV12-4 and J usage is TRBJ2-7; perhaps D is TRBD1 or TRBD2 (6 bases each). There are 13 residues in the CDR3. In DNA form, the CDR3 reads TGTGCCAGCAGTTTAGGAGGGGGGTACGAGCCGTACTTC. It yields the protein CASSLGGGYEPYF.

This clonotype was observed a handful of times. The chain links TRBV25-1 to TRBJ2-7; 10 bases line up with TRBD1. Germline V gene data show CDR1 as MGHDK and CDR2 as SYGVNS. V shed 1 base, J shed 6 bases, and the junction held 6 bases outside the gene matches. The CDR3 is 15 residues long. This CDR3 is CASSELTGGFFEQYF. CDR3 DNA sequence: TGTGCCAGCAGTGAATTGACAGGGGGCTTCTTCGAGCAGTACTTC.

This clonotype was counted only a few times. The V gene is TRBV6-4, the J gene TRBJ1-2; D gene ambiguous. Germline CDR1 reads MRHNA; CDR2 reads SNTAGT. V was cut by 5 bases and J by 6 bases, with 13 bases left in between. This CDR3 contains 13 residues. The CDR3 reads CASSPSGSDGYTF. The CDR3 DNA reads as TGTGCCAGCAGTCCCAGCGGGAGCGATGGCTACACCTTC.

This chain links TRBV6-6 with TRBJ2-7, with TRBD2 matching 11 bases. V gave up 0 bases and J gave up 6 bases; unmatched junction bases: 7. Germline V gives CDR1 MNHNY, CDR2 SVGAGI (reference sequence). The CDR3 length is 16 residues. This CDR3 reads CASSYSSTLAGVEQYF. In nucleotides, the CDR3 is TGTGCCAGCAGTTACTCGAGTACACTAGCGGGAGTCGAGCAGTACTTC.

The chain couples TRBV12-5 to TRBJ2-5; D possibly corresponds to TRBD2 (5 bases). Germline V gives CDR1 LGHNT, CDR2 FRNRAP. Trimming stripped 1 base from V and 5 bases from J, with 8 bases between. This CDR3 comprises 13 residues. The CDR3 loop is CASGLGGIETQYF. The CDR3 DNA follows: TGTGCTAGTGGTTTGGGAGGGATCGAGACCCAGTACTTC. Full variable domain (rest looked up from reference TRBV12-5 and TRBJ2-5): DARVTQTPRHKVTEMGQEVTMRCQPILGHNTVFWYRQTMMQGLELLAYFRNRAPLDDSGMPKDRFSAEMPDATLATLKIQPSEPRDSAVYFCASGLGGIETQYFGPGTRLLVL.

This clonotype was seen only a few times. V usage is TRBV12-3 or TRBV12-4 and J usage is TRBJ2-1, with D possibly being TRBD1 (5 bases). The ends were cut back, 6 bases at V and 4 bases at J, with 13 bases in the middle. The CDR3 is 14 residues long. The CDR3 region has the DNA TGTGCCAGCAGCGACAGTCCCAGGTACAATGAGCAGTTCTTC. Its protein is CASSDSPRYNEQFF.

This clonotype was detected a few times. The chain is built from TRBV29-1 and TRBJ2-7; unclear D gene. Germline CDR1 and CDR2: SQVTM and ANQGSEA. This CDR3 has 12 residues. Deletions cut 6 bases from V and 2 bases from J, with 11 bases between. CDR3 nucleotides: TGCAGCGTAGTCGGAAAGGCCTACGAGCAGTACTTC. Protein sequence: CSVVGKAYEQYF.

The chain has TRBV12-3 or TRBV12-4 and TRBJ2-1; unclear D gene. The CDR3 is made up of 12 amino acids. Trimming cost V 5 bases and J 5 bases, with 7 bases left between them. The CDR3 DNA sequence: TGTGCCAGCAGTCCTCCAAACAATGAGCAGTTCTTC. It is translated as CASSPPNNEQFF.

The chain recombines TRBV12-3 or TRBV12-4 with TRBJ2-3; D might be TRBD1 (5 bases). This CDR3 spans 13 amino acids. The ends were cut back, 5 bases at V and 4 bases at J, with 10 bases in the middle. For the CDR3, the DNA is TGTGCCAGCAGTCCCAGGGCGGCAGATACGCAGTATTTT. Translation gives CASSPRAADTQYF.

This clonotype occurred a few times. This chain's CDR3 is CASSPGQGAAGNIQYF. In nucleotides, the CDR3 is TGTGCCAGCAGCCCTGGACAGGGGGCTGCTGGAAACATTCAGTACTTC. The chain is built from TRBV7-8 and TRBJ2-4; 11 bases fit TRBD1. This CDR3 is built from 16 residues. With 5 bases clipped from V and 6 bases from J, the junction kept 9 bases outside the gene matches. CDR1 and CDR2 (germline): SGHVS, FQNEAQ.

This clonotype was seen a few times. The rearrangement joins TRBV20-1 to TRBJ2-1; D is unresolved. There are 14 residues in the CDR3. Between the trimmed V and J ends, which lost 2 bases and 0 bases, there was a span of 8 bases. The germline V gene encodes CDR1 DFQATT and CDR2 SNEGSKA (reference sequence). This chain's CDR3 is CSARSFPSYNEQFF. The CDR3 bases are TGCAGTGCTAGAAGCTTCCCCTCCTACAATGAGCAGTTCTTC.

This clonotype occurred a few times. The V gene is TRBV4-1, the J gene TRBJ1-3; no reliable D call. Trimming stripped 1 base from V and 2 bases from J, with 9 bases between. This CDR3 spans 15 amino acids. CDR1 and CDR2 (germline): MGHRA, YSYEKL. CDR3 DNA sequence: TGCGCCAGCAGCCAAGTGTCCGAGGCTGGAAACACCATATATTTT. This codes for CASSQVSEAGNTIYF.

The chain has TRBV7-9 and TRBJ1-2; 8 bases agree with TRBD1. The germline V gene encodes CDR1 SEHNR and CDR2 FQNEAQ (reference sequence). With 5 bases clipped from V and 2 bases from J, the junction kept 7 bases outside the gene matches. The CDR3 runs 15 residues. For the CDR3, the DNA is TGTGCCAGCAGCGTCACGACAGGGGTAAACTATGGCTACACCTTC. It specifies CASSVTTGVNYGYTF. Full variable domain (outside the CDR3, taken from reference TRBV7-9 and TRBJ1-2): DTGVSQNPRHKITKRGQNVTFRCDPISEHNRLYWYRQTLGQGPEFLTYFQNEAQLEKSRLLSDRFSAERPKGSFSTLEIQRTEQGDSAMYLCASSVTTGVNYGYTFGSGTRLTVV.